This T cell receptor (beta chain) is drawn from a study of vaccination effects on CD4 cells after COVID-19. For this clone: Its specificity is unknown.

ViraFEST assay sequencing came after antigen-specific CD4+ T cells were expanded with viral peptide pools. The culture ran for roughly 10 days before CD4+ T cells were isolated. Two-dose vaccination with either BNT162b2 or mRNA-1273 was given to the participants. Vaccinated participants had no history of SARS-CoV-2 infection and tested negative for nucleocapsid antibodies. The CDR3 is 14 residues long. Trimming removed 8 bases from V and 4 bases from J, with 17 bases in between. The germline V gene encodes CDR1 MNHNY and CDR2 SVGAGI (reference sequence). This table comes from immunoSEQ multiplex PCR, and its TCRdb copy is limited to in-frame clones, with some not included. This sample has approximately 28,000 clones, with roughly four fifths found just once.

V gene TRBV6-6 combines with J gene TRBJ1-1, with D maybe TRBD1 (5 bases). The clonotype comes from a human donor who received a COVID-19 vaccine. The starting material was CD4+ T cells from PBMCs cultured with HCoV-229E spike peptides, obtained after COVID-19 vaccination. CDR3 amino acids: CASAPAGRGTEAFF. In DNA, the CDR3 is TGTGCCAGCGCCCCCGCAGGGAGAGGCACTGAAGCTTTCTTT.